This passage covers 23 T cell receptor beta chains from one sample sequenced in a study of control samples from healthy donors and cancer patients. Generated by immunoSEQ multiplex PCR, the TCRdb table keeps only in-frame clones and is missing some. Of about 95,000 clones listed, about 89% were seen once; the top ten hold about 0.92%. The sample consisted of blood. These receptors came from a woman in her 30s in good health.

This clone was seen just once. The chain recombines TRBV29-1 with TRBJ1-2; a possible D gene is TRBD1 (5 bases). V lost 3 bases and J 0 bases, leaving 8 bases between the germline ends. The CDR3 consists of 13 residues. Per germline, CDR1 SQVTM and CDR2 ANQGSEA. CDR3 coding DNA: TGCAGCGTTGATGACAGAGCTAACTATGGCTACACCTTC. It encodes CSVDDRANYGYTF.

The chain couples TRBV4-1 to TRBJ2-7; D could derive from TRBD1 or TRBD2 (5 bases each). The length of the CDR3 is 16 residues. Trimming took 0 bases from V and 1 from J, leaving 13 bases between them. The germline V gene has CDR1 MGHRA and CDR2 YSYEKL. CDR3 in DNA: TGCGCCAGCAGCCAAGATATTATCGGGGCGTCCTACGAGCAGTACTTC. This codes for CASSQDIIGASYEQYF.

The rearrangement joins TRBV7-6 to TRBJ1-5; D perhaps matches TRBD1 (6 bases). The CDR3 has 16 amino acids. V was pared by 3 bases and J by 0 bases, with 12 bases between. Germline-derived CDR1 and CDR2 are SGHVS and FNYEAQ. In DNA form, the CDR3 reads TGTGCCAGCAGCTTGGGACCGGGGGCTAGCAATCAGCCCCAGCATTTT. Protein sequence: CASSLGPGASNQPQHF.

The gene calls are TRBV5-1 and TRBJ1-4; 9 positions agree with TRBD1. The trim removed 4 bases at V and 8 bases at J, leaving 9 bases unmatched. CDR3 length: 15 amino acids. Germline-derived CDR1 and CDR2 are SGHRS and YFSETQ. The CDR3 region is CASSVGQGLTEKLFF. For the CDR3, the DNA is TGCGCCAGCAGCGTAGGACAGGGGTTGACCGAAAAACTGTTTTTT.

This chain uses TRBV30 with TRBJ1-5; no firm D call. CDR3 length: 14 residues. Looked up from germline, CDR1 is GTSNPN and CDR2 is SVGIG (reference sequence). V lost 0 bases, J lost 2 bases, and 8 bases lay in between. The CDR3 protein is CAWSVTQGNQPQHF. The CDR3 DNA reads as TGTGCCTGGAGTGTAACTCAGGGCAATCAGCCCCAGCATTTT.

The V gene is TRBV10-2, the J gene TRBJ1-4; no definite D call. Per germline, CDR1 WSHSY and CDR2 SAAADI. The V and J ends lost 5 bases and 8 bases respectively, with 12 bases between them. This CDR3 has 13 residues. For the CDR3, the DNA is TGCGCCAGCAGTACCCTGAGGTGGGAAAAACTGTTTTTT. Amino acid sequence: CASSTLRWEKLFF.

This clone is a singleton in its sample. The rearrangement links TRBV6-5 to TRBJ1-4; D is unresolved. Per germline, CDR1 MNHEY and CDR2 SVGAGI. The CDR3 consists of 12 residues. Trimming took off 6 bases at V and 6 bases at J, with 8 bases between the two ends. The chain's CDR3 is CASRRGDEKLFF. CDR3 nucleotide sequence: TGTGCCAGCAGGCGGGGAGATGAAAAACTGTTTTTT.

This chain connects TRBV5-5 to TRBJ2-7, with 7 bases aligning to TRBD2. V shed 1 base and J 4 bases; nucleotides not matched to a gene: 11. Germline CDR1 is SGHKS and CDR2 is YYEKEE (reference sequence). This CDR3 spans 16 amino acids. Written as DNA, the CDR3 is TGTGCCAGCAGCTTGCTAGCGGCCTTCGATCAATACGAGCAGTACTTC. Its protein is CASSLLAAFDQYEQYF. Full variable domain (remainder filled in from reference TRBV5-5 and TRBJ2-7): DAGVTQSPTHLIKTRGQQVTLRCSPISGHKSVSWYQQVLGQGPQFIFQYYEKEERGRGNFPDRFSARQFPNYSSELNVNALLLGDSALYLCASSLLAAFDQYEQYFGPGTRLTVT.

This chain uses TRBV4-1 with TRBJ2-1; D gene unclear. CDR1 and CDR2 (germline): MGHRA, YSYEKL. V lost 4 bases, J lost 0 bases, and 10 bases lay in between. The CDR3 is 15 residues long. DNA of the CDR3: TGCGCCAGCAGCCGGGCCGAAGGCTCCTACAATGAGCAGTTCTTC. As protein: CASSRAEGSYNEQFF.

The rearrangement links TRBV6-5 to TRBJ1-2; TRBD1 matches 8 bases. Germline-derived CDR1 and CDR2 are MNHEY and SVGAGI. This CDR3 spans 15 amino acids. Germline trimming cut 1 base from V and 5 bases from J; bases unmatched to any gene: 6. The CDR3 here is CASSYWGQETYGYTF. The CDR3 DNA sequence: TGTGCCAGCAGTTACTGGGGACAGGAAACGTATGGCTACACCTTC.

The chain joins TRBV19 to TRBJ1-1; D is perhaps TRBD1 (5 bases). This CDR3 has 14 residues. V lost 3 bases and J lost 1, with 9 bases in between. CDR1 and CDR2 (germline): LNHDA, SQIVND (reference sequence). DNA of the CDR3: TGTGCCAGTAGTATTTGGGGACGGAACACTGAAGCTTTCTTT. This codes for CASSIWGRNTEAFF.

V is TRBV28 and J is TRBJ1-4; D is perhaps TRBD1 (6 bases). Germline-derived CDR1 and CDR2 are MDHEN and SYDVKM. The CDR3 length is 14 residues. The V gene lost 4 bases and the J gene lost 0 bases, with 6 bases spanning the gap. The CDR3 reads CASSYRATNEKLFF. CDR3 sequence (DNA): TGTGCCAGCAGTTACAGGGCAACTAATGAAAAACTGTTTTTT.

In this sample, this clone turned up once. The germline gene is not matched at one end of the junction; a read error may be the cause. The chain carries TRBV18 and TRBJ1-4; tentatively, D is TRBD1 (5 bases). The CDR3 sequence is 13 residues long. Germline CDR1 and CDR2: KGHSH and LQKENI. This CDR3 is CASSLTANEKLSF. The CDR3 DNA reads as TGTGCCAGCTCACTGACAGCAAATGAAAAACTGTCTTTT.

This sequence joins TRBV5-5 and TRBJ1-3; D gene ambiguous. Germline V gene lookup returns CDR1 SGHKS and CDR2 YYEKEE (reference sequence). The CDR3 consists of 13 residues. V was cut by 2 bases and J by 9 bases, with 12 bases left in between. CDR3 nucleotides: TGTGCCAGCAGCTTCGGCCCAATGGTCACCATATATTTT. Its protein product is CASSFGPMVTIYF.

The V gene is TRBV7-2, the J gene TRBJ1-5; 7 bases match TRBD1. V was clipped by 4 bases and J by 2 bases; unmatched bases: 5. The CDR3 runs to 15 residues. From germline, CDR1 is SGHTA and CDR2 FQGNSA. CDR3 nucleotides: TGTGCCAGCAGCTGGGACAGCTACCGCAATCAGCCCCAGCATTTT. It specifies CASSWDSYRNQPQHF.

The chain employs TRBV4-1 and TRBJ2-7; 15 nucleotides line up with TRBD2. J gave up 6 bases and V 0 bases, and 3 bases lay outside the gene matches. CDR3 size: 16 residues. CDR1 and CDR2 (germline): MGHRA, YSYEKL. The CDR3 loop reads CASSQDPGLAGGEQYF. CDR3 DNA: TGCGCCAGCAGCCAAGACCCGGGACTAGCGGGGGGCGAGCAGTACTTC.

This chain connects TRBV7-2 to TRBJ1-1; perhaps TRBD1 as D (6 bases). From germline, CDR1 is SGHTA and CDR2 FQGNSA. The CDR3 is 14 residues long. Between the trimmed V and J ends, which lost 5 bases and 4 bases, there was a span of 14 bases. The CDR3 sequence: CASSVWTEPTEAFF. The CDR3 bases are TGTGCCAGCAGCGTCTGGACAGAGCCCACTGAAGCTTTCTTT.

This rearrangement joins TRBV2 to TRBJ2-3; D perhaps matches TRBD2 (8 bases). Trimming pared 4 bases from V and 9 bases from J, leaving 20 bases between. The length of the CDR3 is 15 residues. Germline CDR1 SNHLY, CDR2 FYNNEI. The CDR3 reads CASSGSRTGGGTQYF. Here the CDR3 DNA reads TGTGCCAGCAGTGGGTCTAGGACAGGCGGGGGGACGCAGTATTTT.

This CDR3 is CASSMGRGLWQPQHF. The CDR3 region has the DNA TGTGCCAGTAGTATGGGCAGGGGGCTTTGGCAGCCCCAGCATTTT. The chain employs TRBV19 and TRBJ1-5; 8 bases agree with TRBD1. V lost 3 bases to trimming and J lost 7 bases; unmatched junction nucleotides: 8. The CDR3 has 15 residues. Germline CDR1 reads LNHDA; CDR2 reads SQIVND (reference sequence). Full variable domain (rest looked up from reference TRBV19 and TRBJ1-5): DGGITQSPKYLFRKEGQNVTLSCEQNLNHDAMYWYRQDPGQGLRLIYYSQIVNDFQKGDIAEGYSVSREKKESFPLTVTSAQKNPTAFYLCASSMGRGLWQPQHFGDGTRLSIL.

The chain carries TRBV11-3 and TRBJ2-1; 10 bases are shared with TRBD2. CDR1 and CDR2 (germline): SGHNT, YENEEA. V lost 5 bases and J lost 9; bases outside the gene matches: 10. The CDR3 is 15 amino acids. The CDR3 DNA follows: TGTGCCAGCAGCCCGGAGCGGGGGGGCGGGTCTGAGCAGTTCTTC. Translation gives CASSPERGGGSEQFF.

The V gene is TRBV5-4, the J gene TRBJ1-2, with a tentative D call TRBD1 (6 bases). Germline V gene sequence: CDR1 SGHNT, CDR2 YYREEE (reference sequence). The ends were cut back, 4 bases at V and 0 bases at J, with 13 bases in the middle. This CDR3 has 15 amino acids. This chain's CDR3 is CASSPARGANYGYTF. In DNA form, the CDR3 reads TGTGCCAGCAGCCCGGCCAGGGGAGCTAACTATGGCTACACCTTC.

The rearrangement uses TRBV24-1 and TRBJ2-2; 7 bases are shared with TRBD1. Trimming removed 3 bases from V and 1 base from J; junction bases left unmatched: 4. CDR3 size: 16 residues. Looked up from germline, CDR1 is KGHDR and CDR2 is SFDVKD. The CDR3 sequence: CATSDAGTVNTGELFF. The CDR3 bases are TGTGCCACCAGTGATGCCGGGACAGTGAACACCGGGGAGCTGTTTTTT.

V gene TRBV5-1 combines with J gene TRBJ1-5; D gene ambiguous. This CDR3 comprises 12 residues. V gave up 0 bases and J gave up 6 bases, with 4 bases separating them. Germline-derived CDR1 and CDR2 are SGHRS and YFSETQ. CDR3 coding DNA: TGCGCCAGCAGCTTGGAGGGTCAGCCCCAGCATTTT. Protein: CASSLEGQPQHF.